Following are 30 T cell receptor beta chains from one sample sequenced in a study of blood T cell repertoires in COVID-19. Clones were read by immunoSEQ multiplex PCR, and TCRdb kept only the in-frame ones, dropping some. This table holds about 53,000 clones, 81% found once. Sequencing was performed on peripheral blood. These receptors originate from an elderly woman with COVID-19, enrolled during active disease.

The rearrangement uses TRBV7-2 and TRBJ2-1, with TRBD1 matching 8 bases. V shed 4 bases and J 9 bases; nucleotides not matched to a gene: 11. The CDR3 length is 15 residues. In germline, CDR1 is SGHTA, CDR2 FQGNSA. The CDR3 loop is CASSSRQGNPGEQFF. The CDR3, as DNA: TGTGCCAGCAGCTCCCGACAGGGGAATCCAGGTGAGCAGTTCTTC.

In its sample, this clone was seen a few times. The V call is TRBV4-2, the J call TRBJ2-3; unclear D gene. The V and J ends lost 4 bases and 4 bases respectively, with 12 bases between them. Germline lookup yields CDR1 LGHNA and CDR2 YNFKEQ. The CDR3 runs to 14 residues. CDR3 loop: CASSPRRLADTQYF. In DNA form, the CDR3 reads TGTGCCAGCAGCCCTCGACGGCTAGCAGATACGCAGTATTTT.

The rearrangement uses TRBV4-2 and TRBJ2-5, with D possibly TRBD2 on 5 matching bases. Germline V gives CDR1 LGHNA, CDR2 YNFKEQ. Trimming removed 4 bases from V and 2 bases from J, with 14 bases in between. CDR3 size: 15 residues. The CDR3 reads CASSPDRTRQETQYF. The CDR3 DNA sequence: TGTGCCAGCAGCCCAGACCGGACTCGACAAGAGACCCAGTACTTC.

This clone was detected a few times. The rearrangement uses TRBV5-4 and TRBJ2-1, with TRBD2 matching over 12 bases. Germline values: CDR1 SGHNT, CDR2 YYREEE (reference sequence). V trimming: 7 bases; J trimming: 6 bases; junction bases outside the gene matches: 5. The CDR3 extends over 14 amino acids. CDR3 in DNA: TGTGCCAGCTCTCGGACTAGCGGGATCAATGAGCAGTTCTTC. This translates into CASSRTSGINEQFF.

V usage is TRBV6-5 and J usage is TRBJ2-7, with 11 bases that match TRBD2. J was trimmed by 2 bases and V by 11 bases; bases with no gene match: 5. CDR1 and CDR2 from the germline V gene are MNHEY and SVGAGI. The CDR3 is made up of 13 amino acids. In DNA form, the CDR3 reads TGTGCCGGAAGACTAGCGGGAACCTACGAGCAGTACTTC. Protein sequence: CAGRLAGTYEQYF.

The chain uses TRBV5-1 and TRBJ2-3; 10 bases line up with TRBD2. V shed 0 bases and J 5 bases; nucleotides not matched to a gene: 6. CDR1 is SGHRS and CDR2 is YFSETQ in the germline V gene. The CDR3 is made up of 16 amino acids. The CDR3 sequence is CASSLASGRAVDTQYF. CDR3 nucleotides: TGCGCCAGCAGCTTGGCCAGCGGGAGGGCCGTAGATACGCAGTATTTT. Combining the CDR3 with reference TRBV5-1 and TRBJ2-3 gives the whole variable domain KAGVTQTPRYLIKTRGQQVTLSCSPISGHRSVSWYQQTPGQGLQFLFEYFSETQRNKGNFPGRFSGRQFSNSRSEMNVSTLELGDSALYLCASSLASGRAVDTQYFGPGTRLTVL.

This chain's CDR3 is CSVQSSGRYEQYF. The CDR3 coding sequence is TGCAGCGTCCAGTCTAGCGGGAGATATGAGCAGTACTTC. The chain carries TRBV29-1 and TRBJ2-7; 10 bases agree with TRBD2. The CDR3 is 13 residues long. Germline V lookup: CDR1 SQVTM, CDR2 ANQGSEA. Unmatched junction bases numbered 9, after V lost 6 bases and J lost 7 bases.

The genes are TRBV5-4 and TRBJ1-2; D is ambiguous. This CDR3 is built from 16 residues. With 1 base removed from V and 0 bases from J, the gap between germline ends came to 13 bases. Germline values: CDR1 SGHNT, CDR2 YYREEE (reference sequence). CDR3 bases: TGTGCCAGCAGCTTGTCTCTCCGGGGTCCTAACTATGGCTACACCTTC. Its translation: CASSLSLRGPNYGYTF.

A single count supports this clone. This CDR3 reads CASSPGTGTQYF. The CDR3, as DNA: TGTGCCAGCAGCCCCGGGACAGGCACGCAGTATTTT. The V call is TRBV6-5, the J call TRBJ2-3, with 8 bases aligning to TRBD1. The CDR3 has 12 residues. J gave up 9 bases and V 6 bases, and 5 bases lay outside the gene matches. CDR1 MNHEY and CDR2 SVGAGI come from the germline V gene.

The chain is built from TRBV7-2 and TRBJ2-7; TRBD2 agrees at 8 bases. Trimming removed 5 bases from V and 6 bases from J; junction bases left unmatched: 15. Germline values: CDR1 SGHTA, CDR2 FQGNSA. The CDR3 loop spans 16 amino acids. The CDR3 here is CASSASPPGLAGEQYF. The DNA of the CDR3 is TGTGCCAGCAGCGCTAGCCCGCCCGGACTAGCTGGCGAGCAGTACTTC.

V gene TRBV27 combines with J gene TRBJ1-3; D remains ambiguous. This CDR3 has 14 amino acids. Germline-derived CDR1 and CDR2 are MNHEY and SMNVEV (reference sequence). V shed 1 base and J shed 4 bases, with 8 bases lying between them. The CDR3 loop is CASSLFSTGNTIYF. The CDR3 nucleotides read TGTGCCAGCAGTTTATTTTCTACCGGAAACACCATATATTTT.

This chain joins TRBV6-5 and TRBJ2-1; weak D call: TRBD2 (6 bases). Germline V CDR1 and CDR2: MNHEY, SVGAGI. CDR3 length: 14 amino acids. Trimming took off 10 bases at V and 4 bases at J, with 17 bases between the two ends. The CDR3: CATLRLASYNEQFF. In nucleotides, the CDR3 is TGTGCCACCCTGAGGCTAGCGAGTTACAATGAGCAGTTCTTC.

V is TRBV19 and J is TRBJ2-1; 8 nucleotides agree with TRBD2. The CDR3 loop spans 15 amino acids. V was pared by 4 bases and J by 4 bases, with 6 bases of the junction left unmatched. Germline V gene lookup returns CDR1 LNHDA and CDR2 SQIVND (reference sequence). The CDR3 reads CASSSAGGYYNEQFF. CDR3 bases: TGTGCCAGTAGTAGTGCGGGAGGTTATTACAATGAGCAGTTCTTC.

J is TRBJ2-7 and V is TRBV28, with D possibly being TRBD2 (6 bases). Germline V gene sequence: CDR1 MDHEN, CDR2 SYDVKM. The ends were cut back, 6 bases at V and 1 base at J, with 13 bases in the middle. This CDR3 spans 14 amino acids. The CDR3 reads CASRRGLQSYEQYF. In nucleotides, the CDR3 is TGTGCCAGCAGAAGGGGACTCCAGTCCTACGAGCAGTACTTC.

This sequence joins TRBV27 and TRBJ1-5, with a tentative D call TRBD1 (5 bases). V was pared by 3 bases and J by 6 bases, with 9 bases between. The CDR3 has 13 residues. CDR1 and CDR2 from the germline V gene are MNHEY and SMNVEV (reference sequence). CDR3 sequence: CASSFGGGQPQHF. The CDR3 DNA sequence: TGTGCCAGCAGTTTTGGGGGAGGTCAGCCCCAGCATTTT.

Here the CDR3 reads CASRPRQGGNYGYTF. The DNA for the CDR3 is TGTGCCAGCAGGCCCAGACAGGGGGGGAACTATGGCTACACCTTC. The rearrangement links TRBV2 to TRBJ1-2; 9 nucleotides align to TRBD1. Per the germline V gene, CDR1 is SNHLY and CDR2 is FYNNEI. Germline trimming cut 6 bases from V and 2 bases from J; bases unmatched to any gene: 7. This CDR3 is built from 15 residues.

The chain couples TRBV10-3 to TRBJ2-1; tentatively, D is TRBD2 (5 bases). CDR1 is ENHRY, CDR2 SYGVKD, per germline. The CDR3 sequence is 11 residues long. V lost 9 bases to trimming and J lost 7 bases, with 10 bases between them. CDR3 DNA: TGTGCCATTACAGTAGCGAATGAGCAGTTCTTC. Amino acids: CAITVANEQFF.

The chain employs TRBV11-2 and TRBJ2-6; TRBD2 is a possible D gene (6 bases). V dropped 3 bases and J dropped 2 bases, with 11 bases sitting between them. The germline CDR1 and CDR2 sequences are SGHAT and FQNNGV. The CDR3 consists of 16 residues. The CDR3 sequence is CASSLYAGTGANVLTF. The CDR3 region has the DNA TGTGCCAGCAGCTTGTATGCGGGAACTGGGGCCAACGTCCTGACTTTC.

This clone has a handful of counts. The CDR3 loop reads CASSQGGTAGNTIYF. CDR3 sequence (DNA): TGCGCCAGCAGCCAAGGCGGGACAGCTGGAAACACCATATATTTT. The chain has TRBV4-1 and TRBJ1-3; 7 bases align to TRBD1. CDR3 length: 15 residues. Germline loops: CDR1 MGHRA, CDR2 YSYEKL. V lost 1 base to trimming and J lost 2 bases; unmatched junction nucleotides: 2.

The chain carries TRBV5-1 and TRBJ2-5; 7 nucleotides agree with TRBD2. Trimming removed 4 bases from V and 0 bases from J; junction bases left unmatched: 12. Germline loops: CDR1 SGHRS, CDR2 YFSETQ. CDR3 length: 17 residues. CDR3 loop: CASSEQSLAAYQETQYF. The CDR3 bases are TGCGCCAGCAGCGAACAGAGTCTAGCGGCGTACCAAGAGACCCAGTACTTC. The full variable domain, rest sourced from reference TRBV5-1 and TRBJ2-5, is KAGVTQTPRYLIKTRGQQVTLSCSPISGHRSVSWYQQTPGQGLQFLFEYFSETQRNKGNFPGRFSGRQFSNSRSEMNVSTLELGDSALYLCASSEQSLAAYQETQYFGPGTRLLVL.

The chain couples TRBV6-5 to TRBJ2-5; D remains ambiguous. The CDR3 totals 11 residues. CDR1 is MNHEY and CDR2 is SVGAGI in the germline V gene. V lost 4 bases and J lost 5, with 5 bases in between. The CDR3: CASSSYETQYF. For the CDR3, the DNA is TGTGCCAGCAGTTCCTATGAGACCCAGTACTTC.

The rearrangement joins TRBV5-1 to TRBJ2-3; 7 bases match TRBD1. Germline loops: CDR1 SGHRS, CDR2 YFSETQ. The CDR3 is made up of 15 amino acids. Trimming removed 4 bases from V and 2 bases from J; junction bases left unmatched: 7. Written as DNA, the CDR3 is TGCGCCAGCAGCCTGTTAGGGGGCAACACAGATACGCAGTATTTT. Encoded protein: CASSLLGGNTDTQYF.

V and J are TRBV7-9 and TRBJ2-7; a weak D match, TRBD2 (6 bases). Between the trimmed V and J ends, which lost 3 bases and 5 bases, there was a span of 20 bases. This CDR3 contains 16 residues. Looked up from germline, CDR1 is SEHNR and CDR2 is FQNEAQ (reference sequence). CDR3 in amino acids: CASSFGTAGIGNEQYF. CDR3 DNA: TGTGCCAGCAGCTTTGGGACGGCGGGAATTGGGAACGAGCAGTACTTC.

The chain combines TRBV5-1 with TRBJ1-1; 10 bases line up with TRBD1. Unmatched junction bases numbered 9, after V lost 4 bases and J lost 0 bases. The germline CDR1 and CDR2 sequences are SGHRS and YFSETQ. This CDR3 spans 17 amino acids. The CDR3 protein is CASSSRQGAGMNTEAFF. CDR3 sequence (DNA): TGCGCCAGCAGCAGCAGACAGGGGGCCGGGATGAACACTGAAGCTTTCTTT.

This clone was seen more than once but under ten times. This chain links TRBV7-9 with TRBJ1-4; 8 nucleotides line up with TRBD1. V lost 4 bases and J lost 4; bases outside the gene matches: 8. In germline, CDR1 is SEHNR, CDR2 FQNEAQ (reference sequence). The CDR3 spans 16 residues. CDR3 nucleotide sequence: TGTGCCAGCAGCTCACCCCGACAGGGGTTTAATGAAAAACTGTTTTTT. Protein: CASSSPRQGFNEKLFF.

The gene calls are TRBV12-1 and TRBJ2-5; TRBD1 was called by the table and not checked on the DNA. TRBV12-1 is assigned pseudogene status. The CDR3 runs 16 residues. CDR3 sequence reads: CASSPGRAGGWETQYF. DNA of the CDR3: TGTGCCAGCAGCCCCGGGCGCGCAGGGGGTTGGGAGACCCAGTACTTC.

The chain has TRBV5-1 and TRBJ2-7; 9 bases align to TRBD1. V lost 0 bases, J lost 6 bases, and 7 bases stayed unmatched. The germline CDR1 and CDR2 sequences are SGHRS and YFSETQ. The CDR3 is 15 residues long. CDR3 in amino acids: CASSLAGGQGAEQYF. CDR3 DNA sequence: TGCGCCAGCAGCTTGGCCGGGGGACAGGGCGCCGAGCAGTACTTC.

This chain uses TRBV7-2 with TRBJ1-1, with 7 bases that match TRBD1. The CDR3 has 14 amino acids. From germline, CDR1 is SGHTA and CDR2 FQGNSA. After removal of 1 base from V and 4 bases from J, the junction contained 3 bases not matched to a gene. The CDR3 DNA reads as TGTGCCAGCAGCTTAGTGACAGGGATCACTGAAGCTTTCTTT. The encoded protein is CASSLVTGITEAFF.

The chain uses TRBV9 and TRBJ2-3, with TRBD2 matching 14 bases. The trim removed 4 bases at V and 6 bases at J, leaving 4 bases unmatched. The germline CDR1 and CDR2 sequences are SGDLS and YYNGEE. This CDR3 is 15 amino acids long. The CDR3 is CASSLRLAGGDTQYF. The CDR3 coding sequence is TGTGCCAGCAGCTTACGACTAGCGGGAGGGGATACGCAGTATTTT.

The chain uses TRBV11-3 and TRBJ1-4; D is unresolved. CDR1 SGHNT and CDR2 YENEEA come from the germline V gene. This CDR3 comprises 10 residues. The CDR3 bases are TGTGTCATCCGAGTCGGAAAACTGTTTTTT. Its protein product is CVIRVGKLFF.